This entry concerns a single TCR beta chain. The repertoire was sequenced with immunoSEQ multiplex PCR; TCRdb's copy has only in-frame clones and lacks some. This repertoire shows fewer than 150,000 clones, roughly four fifths found once; its top ten account for roughly 15%. This entry belongs to a study of blood T cell repertoires in COVID-19. Germline assignment: CDR1 MNHNS and CDR2 SASEGT. The CDR3 is 19 amino acids. V gave up 1 base and J gave up 0 bases, with 19 bases separating them. Sequencing was done on a sample of peripheral blood. This TCR derives from a woman in her forties or fifties with acute or convalescent COVID-19. The V gene is TRBV6-1, the J gene TRBJ2-4; tentatively, D is TRBD1 (6 bases). CDR3 DNA: TGTGCCAGCAGTGAAGACTACCGGGACAACTTATTAGCCAAAAACATTCAGTACTTC. Its protein product is CASSEDYRDNLLAKNIQYF.